The rows below give T cell receptor beta chains drawn from one sample of a study of T cell responses to AZD1222 COVID-19 vaccine. Using immunoSEQ multiplex PCR, the repertoire was profiled, and TCRdb retains in-frame clones only, with some absent. The sample includes around 110,000 clones, more than 65% of them seen just once. The sample in question was peripheral blood, obtained on day 0 of AZD1222 vaccination. These receptors came from an adult in good health. CDR3s include the opening cysteine and the closing phenylalanine or tryptophan. The order of the fields is D gene, V gene, clone size, J gene, CDR3 protein, CDR3 DNA. A D gene is named only where the DNA matches it firmly. Size is omitted from some rows. Given values are once, few, many or a class for expanded clones.

-,TRBV6-5,-,TRBJ2-1,CASSQGINEQFF,TGTGCCAGCAGCCAGGGAATAAATGAGCAGTTCTTC
-,TRBV2,few,TRBJ2-2,CASSEDTAGELFF,TGTGCCAGCAGTGAAGATACAGCCGGGGAGCTGTTTTTT
-,TRBV6-5,-,TRBJ1-4,CASSYEGLNEKLFF,TGTGCCAGCAGTTACGAGGGATTGAATGAAAAACTGTTTTTT
-,TRBV2,-,TRBJ1-2,CASSEERGTGYTF,TGTGCCAGCAGTGAAGAGAGAGGGACGGGCTACACCTTC
-,TRBV6-2/TRBV6-3,-,TRBJ2-4,CASSRRPGEAKNIQYF,TGTGCCAGCAGTAGACGACCGGGTGAGGCCAAAAACATTCAGTACTTC
TRBD1,TRBV7-2,-,TRBJ1-2,CASSLVFDRGGYGYTF,TGTGCCAGCAGCTTAGTATTTGACAGGGGTGGCTATGGCTACACCTTC
-,TRBV5-1,-,TRBJ2-1,CASSWADSYNEQFF,TGCGCCAGCAGCTGGGCCGACTCTTACAATGAGCAGTTCTTC
TRBD1,TRBV19,-,TRBJ2-2,CASSAQGDAGELFF,TGTGCCAGTAGTGCTCAGGGGGACGCCGGGGAGCTGTTTTTT
-,TRBV5-1,-,TRBJ2-6,CASSFAEPGANVLTF,TGCGCCAGCAGTTTTGCAGAGCCTGGGGCCAACGTCCTGACTTTC
-,TRBV28,-,TRBJ1-5,CASSWGEGGPQHF,TGTGCCAGCAGTTGGGGGGAAGGGGGGCCCCAGCATTTT
TRBD1,TRBV9,-,TRBJ1-5,CASSVGQGGNQPQHF,TGTGCCAGCAGCGTAGGACAGGGTGGCAATCAGCCCCAGCATTTT
-,TRBV5-1,-,TRBJ2-3,CASSRASPTDTQYF,TGCGCCAGCAGCCGGGCCTCACCCACAGATACGCAGTATTTT
TRBD2,TRBV5-1,-,TRBJ2-1,CASSLGLATYNEQFF,TGCGCCAGCAGCTTGGGACTAGCTACCTACAATGAGCAGTTCTTC
TRBD2,TRBV6-4,once,TRBJ2-3,CASSDVLAGGPYTQYF,TGTGCCAGCAGTGACGTACTAGCGGGAGGGCCGTATACGCAGTATTTT
-,TRBV11-2,few,TRBJ2-5,CASSLVPTGRFRETQYF,TGTGCCAGCAGCTTAGTCCCGACAGGCAGGTTCCGAGAGACCCAGTACTTC
-,TRBV2,-,TRBJ2-7,CASSDGRSYEQYF,TGTGCCAGCAGTGACGGGCGATCCTACGAGCAGTACTTC
-,TRBV5-1,-,TRBJ1-6,CASSLTGANSPLHF,TGCGCCAGCAGCTTGACGGGGGCTAATTCACCCCTCCACTTT
-,TRBV2,-,TRBJ1-1,CASSGAIGFGTEAFF,TGTGCCAGCAGTGGGGCTATAGGGTTCGGCACTGAAGCTTTCTTT
TRBD2,TRBV15,-,TRBJ2-1,CATSFGASGKYNEQFF,TGTGCCACCAGCTTCGGGGCTAGCGGGAAGTACAATGAGCAGTTCTTC
-,TRBV6-5,few,TRBJ2-3,CASGVRGSTDTQYF,TGTGCCAGCGGGGTCAGGGGTAGCACAGATACGCAGTATTTT
-,TRBV5-4,-,TRBJ1-6,CASSPGASSYNSPLHF,TGTGCCAGCAGTCCAGGGGCTTCCTCCTATAATTCACCCCTCCACTTT
-,TRBV19,-,TRBJ2-1,CASSYEPSGDEQFF,TGTGCCAGTAGTTATGAGCCCTCAGGGGATGAGCAGTTCTTC
TRBD1,TRBV5-5,-,TRBJ1-4,CASSLGDREEKLFF,TGTGCCAGCAGCTTGGGGGACAGGGAAGAAAAACTGTTTTTT
TRBD1,TRBV6-1,-,TRBJ1-6,CASSEQGDLTVPLHF,TGTGCCAGCAGTGAACAGGGGGACCTCACCGTCCCCCTCCACTTT
-,TRBV18,-,TRBJ1-2,CASSPETALVNYGYTF,TGTGCCAGCTCACCAGAGACGGCTCTCGTTAACTATGGCTACACCTTC
-,TRBV29-1,-,TRBJ2-3,CSGTRLSTDTQYF,TGCAGCGGGACCCGGCTTAGCACAGATACGCAGTATTTT
-,TRBV7-2,-,TRBJ2-5,CASSLEGSRGTQYF,TGTGCCAGCAGCTTAGAAGGCAGCCGGGGGACCCAGTACTTC
TRBD2,TRBV4-2,few,TRBJ2-7,CASSRRTQRGDSYEQYF,TGTGCCAGCAGCCGCAGGACTCAGCGGGGGGACTCCTACGAGCAGTACTTC
-,TRBV27,-,TRBJ2-7,CASSLGILGHEQYF,TGTGCCAGCAGTTTGGGCATATTGGGACACGAGCAGTACTTC
-,TRBV19,few,TRBJ2-7,CASSRSPALGEQYF,TGTGCCAGTAGTAGGTCCCCAGCGTTGGGGGAGCAGTACTTC
TRBD1,TRBV11-2,-,TRBJ2-7,CASSFGTEGPLYEQYF,TGTGCCAGCAGCTTCGGGACAGAAGGTCCCCTCTACGAGCAGTACTTC
-,TRBV6-1,-,TRBJ1-4,CASSDTGRGGEKLFF,TGTGCCAGCAGTGATACAGGGAGGGGGGGTGAAAAACTGTTTTTT
-,TRBV6-1,-,TRBJ1-4,CASSERAGPNEKLFF,TGTGCCAGCAGTGAAAGGGCAGGCCCAAATGAAAAACTGTTTTTT
TRBD1,TRBV28,-,TRBJ1-4,CASSPGTGLGEKLFF,TGTGCCAGCAGTCCCGGGACAGGCCTAGGGGAAAAACTGTTTTTT
TRBD1,TRBV5-1,-,TRBJ2-5,CASSFTGAPETQYF,TGCGCCAGCAGCTTTACAGGGGCCCCAGAGACCCAGTACTTC
TRBD2,TRBV4-2,-,TRBJ2-7,CASSRGLAVPYEQYF,TGTGCCAGCAGCAGAGGACTAGCGGTTCCCTACGAGCAGTACTTC
-,TRBV11-3,-,TRBJ2-3,CASSLGQVSTDTQYF,TGTGCCAGCAGCTTAGGACAGGTTAGCACAGATACGCAGTATTTT
-,TRBV10-3,-,TRBJ2-5,CAISGTIQETQYF,TGTGCCATCAGCGGGACGATCCAAGAGACCCAGTACTTC
-,TRBV28,-,TRBJ1-3,CASSLRLLSGNTIYF,TGTGCCAGCAGTTTACGACTGCTCTCTGGAAACACCATATATTTT
TRBD1,TRBV20-1,-,TRBJ1-5,CSASRTGRQPQHF,TGCAGTGCTAGTCGGACAGGGCGTCAGCCCCAGCATTTT
-,TRBV30,-,TRBJ1-6,CAWRRGRLGNSPLHF,TGTGCCTGGAGGAGGGGCAGGTTGGGAAATTCACCCCTCCACTTT
TRBD1,TRBV28,-,TRBJ1-5,CASSYAIGTGENQPQHF,TGTGCCAGCAGCTATGCTATTGGGACAGGGGAAAATCAGCCCCAGCATTTT
-,TRBV28,-,TRBJ2-3,CASSLEVRTGTDTQYF,TGTGCCAGCAGTTTAGAGGTTCGGACGGGCACAGATACGCAGTATTTT
TRBD2,TRBV6-2/TRBV6-3,-,TRBJ2-1,CASSWPTSGGLSSYNEQFF,TGTGCCAGCAGTTGGCCAACTAGCGGGGGGCTTAGCTCCTACAATGAGCAGTTCTTC
-,TRBV5-4,-,TRBJ2-7,CASSLGGQRSYEQYF,TGTGCCAGCAGCTTGGGTGGGCAGCGCTCCTACGAGCAGTACTTC
-,TRBV7-9,-,TRBJ2-1,CASSLGSRAHEQFF,TGTGCCAGCAGCCTAGGGTCCAGGGCCCATGAGCAGTTCTTC
-,TRBV7-2,-,TRBJ1-3,CASSLEPRAGGNTIYF,TGTGCCAGCAGCTTAGAGCCCAGGGCAGGCGGAAACACCATATATTTT
-,TRBV7-2,-,TRBJ1-6,CASSFGIGLHF,TGTGCCAGCAGCTTTGGAATCGGCCTCCACTTT